This T cell receptor (beta chain) originates from a study of cytomegalovirus exposure and HLA in healthy donors. Points from the study as a whole: The study flagged 150 to 200 TCR beta chains as cytomegalovirus-associated. TCR beta V- and J-gene trimming, according to a later analysis, was linked to a missense DCLRE1C variant.

Germline V lookup: CDR1 SGDLS, CDR2 YYNGEE. This CDR3 region has 14 residues. Trimming took 0 bases from V and 3 from J; bases not matched to a gene: 3. PCR involved 60 Vbeta and 13 Jbeta primers. Data came from immunoSEQ multiplex PCR; TCRdb stores just in-frame clones and leaves some out. This table holds around 160,000 clones, over 65% found once. Concerning this clone itself: Antigen: not known.

The sequenced material came from PBMCs. J is TRBJ2-7 and V is TRBV9; the match to TRBD2 covers 7 bases. The receptor was derived from a middle-aged man in good health and CMV-seropositive. CDR3 nucleotides: TGTGCCAGCAGCGTAGGCGCTAGCGGCTACGAGCAGTACTTC. Its protein product is CASSVGASGYEQYF.